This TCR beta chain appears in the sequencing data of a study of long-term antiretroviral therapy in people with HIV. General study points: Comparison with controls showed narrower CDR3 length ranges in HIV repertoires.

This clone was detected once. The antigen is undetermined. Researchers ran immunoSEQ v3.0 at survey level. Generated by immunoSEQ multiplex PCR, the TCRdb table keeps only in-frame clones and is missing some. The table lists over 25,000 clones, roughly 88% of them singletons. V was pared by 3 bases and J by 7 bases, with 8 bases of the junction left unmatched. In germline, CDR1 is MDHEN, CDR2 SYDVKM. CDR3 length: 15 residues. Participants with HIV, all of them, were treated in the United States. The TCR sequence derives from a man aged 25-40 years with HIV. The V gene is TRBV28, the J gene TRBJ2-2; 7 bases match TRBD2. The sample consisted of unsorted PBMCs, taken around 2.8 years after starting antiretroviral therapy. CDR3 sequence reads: CASSFGRGYNGELFF. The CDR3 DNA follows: TGTGCCAGCAGTTTTGGGCGGGGGTACAACGGGGAGCTGTTTTTT.